What follows are 3 T cell receptor beta chains derived from one specimen sequenced in a study of blood T cell repertoires in COVID-19. Assay used: immunoSEQ multiplex PCR; TCRdb lists only in-frame clones, some missing. Of roughly 520,000 clones in the sample, 85% to 90% were seen once. The sample taken for sequencing was PBMCs or T cells enriched from blood (not recorded which). Receptors were obtained from a woman between 35 and 50 years old who had recovered from COVID-19.

The chain joins TRBV15 to TRBJ1-1, with D perhaps matching TRBD1 (6 bases). Trimming left V 0 bases short and J 7 bases short, with 6 bases between. The germline CDR1 and CDR2 sequences are LNHNV and YYDKDF (reference sequence). This CDR3 is built from 12 residues. The chain's CDR3 is CATSRETGEAFF. CDR3 DNA: TGTGCCACCAGCAGAGAGACAGGTGAAGCTTTCTTT.

The chain links TRBV11-2 to TRBJ1-1; TRBD1 aligns across 9 bases. This CDR3 contains 14 residues. The ends lost 5 bases at V and 1 base at J; junction bases unmatched: 2. The germline gives CDR1 SGHAT, CDR2 FQNNGV. The CDR3 here is CASSDRGGNTEAFF. The CDR3 region has the DNA TGTGCCAGCAGCGACAGGGGGGGGAACACTGAAGCTTTCTTT.

This chain links TRBV9 with TRBJ2-3; 7 bases are a match to TRBD2. Germline CDR1 SGDLS, CDR2 YYNGEE. The CDR3 extends over 14 amino acids. V trimming: 3 bases; J trimming: 0 bases; junction bases outside the gene matches: 1. For the CDR3, the DNA is TGTGCCAGCAGCGCTAGCGGTAGCACAGATACGCAGTATTTT. Encoded protein: CASSASGSTDTQYF.